This T cell receptor (beta chain) originates from a study of T cell changes during pregnancy in multiple sclerosis. The germline V gene encodes CDR1 MNHNY and CDR2 SVGAGI (reference sequence). V shed 4 bases and J 3 bases; nucleotides not matched to a gene: 4. The CDR3 sequence is 14 residues long. The table lists this clone with a count of one. Using immunoSEQ multiplex PCR, the repertoire was profiled, and TCRdb retains in-frame clones only, with some absent. The table has fewer than 70,000 clones, about 86% seen once. The chain carries TRBV6-6 and TRBJ2-7, with 9 bases matching TRBD1. The sample consisted of peripheral blood from another person, used as feeder cells. This receptor was identified in a human donor whose cells served as feeder cells for cultures in a pregnancy study. The CDR3 DNA follows: TGTGCCAGCAGTTGGGGGACAGGGAACTACGAGCAGTACTTC. Its protein is CASSWGTGNYEQYF.